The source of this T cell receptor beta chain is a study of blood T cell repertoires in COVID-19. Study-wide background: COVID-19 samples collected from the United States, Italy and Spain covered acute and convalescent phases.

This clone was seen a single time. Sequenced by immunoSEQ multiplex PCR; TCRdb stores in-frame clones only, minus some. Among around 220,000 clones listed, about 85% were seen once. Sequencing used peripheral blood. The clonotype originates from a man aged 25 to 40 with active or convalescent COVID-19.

CDR3 sequence reads: CATPGSDGNYGYTF. CDR3 DNA: TGTGCCACCCCGGGGTCGGACGGAAACTATGGCTACACCTTC. The rearrangement uses TRBV28 and TRBJ1-2; D remains unclear. This CDR3 is 14 amino acids long. The germline CDR1 and CDR2 sequences are MDHEN and SYDVKM. Trimming took off 10 bases at V and 2 bases at J, with 17 bases between the two ends.